The clone carrying this T cell receptor (beta chain) turned up a few times. The antigen is unknown. It may be a read error: a sequence one base away is much more abundant. Germline values: CDR1 MNHEY, CDR2 SVGEGT. The V end lost 2 bases, the J end lost 7 bases, and 21 bases lay between the germline ends. The CDR3 consists of 16 residues. This specimen belongs to a study of regulatory T cells in long-lasting Graves disease. The time point is: newly diagnosed GD, antithyroid drugs for less than 3 months. From RNA extracted from PBMCs, the TCR library was made. With iRepertoire HTBI primers and Arm-PCR of CDR3 regions, TCR beta libraries were built. TCRdb re-derived calls from the multiplex PCR reads in MiXCR, one entry per CDR3 protein. The sample lists approximately 400,000 distinct CDR3 sequences; just under 15% were seen once. Study results and limitations: Shared public clonotypes totalled 2,741 in persistent patients, compared with about 960 in new patients.

These data were also filed under a second study, of T cells in Graves' hyperthyroidism and ophthalmopathy.

Sequences were derived from peripheral blood mononuclear cells (PBMCs), sampled at new diagnosis, from a patient treated with antithyroid drugs. The receptor was derived from a woman aged 25 to 39 with Graves disease. V gene TRBV6-2 or TRBV6-3 combines with J gene TRBJ2-7; either TRBD1 or TRBD2 may fit D (5 bases each). This chain's CDR3 is CASSYRPGDLYNEQYF. Written as DNA, the CDR3 is TGTGCCAGCAGTTACCGGCCCGGGGACCTCTACAATGAGCAGTACTTC.